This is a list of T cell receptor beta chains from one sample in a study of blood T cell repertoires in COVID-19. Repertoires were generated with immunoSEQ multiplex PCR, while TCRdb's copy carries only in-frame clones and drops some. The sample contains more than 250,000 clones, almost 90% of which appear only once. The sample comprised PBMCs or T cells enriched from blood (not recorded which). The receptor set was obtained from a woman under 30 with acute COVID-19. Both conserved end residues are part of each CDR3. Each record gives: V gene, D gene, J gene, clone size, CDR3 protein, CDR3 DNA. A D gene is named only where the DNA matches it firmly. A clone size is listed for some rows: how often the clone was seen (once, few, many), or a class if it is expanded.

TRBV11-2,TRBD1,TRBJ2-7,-,CASRSPGQGDEQYF,TGTGCCAGCAGATCTCCGGGACAGGGCGACGAGCAGTACTTC
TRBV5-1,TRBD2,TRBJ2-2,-,CASSLALIREGTGELFF,TGCGCCAGCAGCTTGGCCCTGATCCGGGAGGGCACCGGGGAGCTGTTTTTT
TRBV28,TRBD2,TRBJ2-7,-,CASSWGGTGSYEQYF,TGTGCCAGCAGTTGGGGAGGGACGGGGTCCTACGAGCAGTACTTC
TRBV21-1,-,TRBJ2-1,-,CASSHRGRSSYNEQFF,TGTGCCAGCAGCCATAGGGGAAGAAGCTCCTACAATGAGCAGTTCTTC
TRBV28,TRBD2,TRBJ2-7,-,CASRGDKTSGSFYEQYF,TGTGCCAGCAGGGGGGATAAAACTAGCGGGAGTTTCTACGAGCAGTACTTC
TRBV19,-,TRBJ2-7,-,CASSIQGYSEQYF,TGTGCCAGTAGTATACAGGGGTATTCCGAGCAGTACTTC
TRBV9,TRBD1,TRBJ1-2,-,CASSARDSAVNGYTF,TGTGCCAGCAGCGCCAGGGACAGCGCTGTAAACGGCTACACCTTC
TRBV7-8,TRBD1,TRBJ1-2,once,CASRGQGSYGYTF,TGTGCCAGCAGGGGACAGGGCTCCTATGGCTACACCTTC
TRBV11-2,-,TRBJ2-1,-,CASSTTGVTVENEQFF,TGTGCCAGCAGCACGACGGGGGTGACCGTTGAAAATGAGCAGTTCTTC
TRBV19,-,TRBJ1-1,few,CASSIAVNTEAFF,TGTGCCAGTAGTATAGCTGTGAACACTGAAGCTTTCTTT
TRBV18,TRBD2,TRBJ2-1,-,CASSPRTGGPDEQFF,TGTGCCAGCTCACCACGGACGGGAGGGCCCGATGAGCAGTTCTTC
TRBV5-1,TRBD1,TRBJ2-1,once,CASSLGQYYNEQFF,TGCGCCAGCAGCCTGGGACAGTACTACAATGAGCAGTTCTTC
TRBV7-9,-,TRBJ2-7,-,CASSPPDEGVQYF,TGTGCCAGCAGTCCCCCGGACGAGGGGGTGCAGTACTTC
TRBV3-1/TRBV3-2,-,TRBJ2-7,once,CASSRRSGYEQYF,TGTGCCAGCAGCCGGAGGTCAGGCTACGAGCAGTACTTC
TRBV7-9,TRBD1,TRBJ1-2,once,CASSLKQGALVYGYTF,TGTGCCAGCAGCCTGAAACAGGGGGCTCTGGTGTATGGCTACACCTTC
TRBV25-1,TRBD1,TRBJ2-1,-,CASSEYAGGAYNEQFF,TGTGCCAGCAGTGAATATGCAGGGGGTGCCTACAATGAGCAGTTCTTC
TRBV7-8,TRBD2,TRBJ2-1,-,CASSPGLAVQFF,TGTGCCAGCAGCCCAGGACTAGCGGTCCAGTTCTTC
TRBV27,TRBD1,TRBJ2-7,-,CASSPQDRGYEQYF,TGTGCCAGCAGTCCCCAAGACAGGGGCTACGAGCAGTACTTC
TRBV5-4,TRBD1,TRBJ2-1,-,CASRQGAEFNEQFF,TGTGCCAGCAGACAGGGGGCTGAGTTCAATGAGCAGTTCTTC
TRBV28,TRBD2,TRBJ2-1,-,CASRSTSGASYNEQFF,TGTGCCAGCAGATCCACTAGCGGGGCCTCCTACAATGAGCAGTTCTTC
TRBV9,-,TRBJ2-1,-,CASSADGQVYNEQFF,TGTGCCAGCAGCGCCGATGGACAAGTCTACAATGAGCAGTTCTTC
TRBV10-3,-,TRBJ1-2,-,CAIRTGTFTGYTF,TGTGCCATCAGAACCGGGACATTCACTGGCTACACCTTC